This T cell receptor beta chain was captured in a study of T cell repertoires in cytomegalovirus infection. Study as a whole: Recently identified HLA-C-restricted CMV epitopes were used, and well-studied HLA-B-restricted CMV epitopes were used as well. Shared public TCR beta signatures pointed to both CMV infection and a matching HLA type. Study-wide findings and caveats: Carriage of CMV together with the relevant HLA was identifiable through cumulative public TCR beta family frequency. Clonotype analysis showed dominance of the ex vivo response by HLA-C-restricted CMV-specific TCR beta clonotypes.

Each CDR3 protein is one row after TCRdb ran MiXCR on the reads. The sample has roughly 78,000 distinct CDR3 sequences, 35% to 45% seen once; the top ten hold 85% to 95%. The trim removed 4 bases at V and 2 bases at J, leaving 6 bases unmatched. The CDR3 extends over 15 amino acids. The germline CDR1 and CDR2 sequences are MDHEN and SYDVKM. Concerning this clonotype: Its specificity is unknown.

This sequence was found in a human donor in good health (CMV status not recorded). Some clones in this sample may be carry-over from other donors' samples. The rearrangement joins TRBV28 to TRBJ1-1, with 8 bases fitting TRBD1. Sequences were derived from CD8+ T cells from cultured PBMCs, sampled from culture after CMV antigen stimulation. The CDR3 DNA sequence: TGTGCCAGCAGTTCCCCCACAGGGGGAAACACTGAAGCTTTCTTT. It encodes CASSSPTGGNTEAFF.